This T cell receptor (beta chain) emerged from a study of CD4+ T cells in melanoma. Sequencing used immunoSEQ multiplex PCR; TCRdb keeps in-frame clones, though not all of them. The sample lists thousands of clones, less than 75% occurring once. V was pared by 1 base and J by 0 bases, with 10 bases of the junction left unmatched. This CDR3 is built from 19 residues. CDR1 is KGHDR, CDR2 SFDVKD, per germline. Sequencing was carried out using cells from a culture (not recorded whether cultured in vitro). The chain carries TRBV24-1 and TRBJ2-1; 8 bases map to TRBD1. The receptor was derived from a human donor with melanoma. In DNA form, the CDR3 reads TGTGCCACCAGTGATTTCCCCGGACAGGGTAGCGGCTCCTACAATGAGCAGTTCTTC. It translates to CATSDFPGQGSGSYNEQFF.